The 16 T cell receptor beta chains in this list originate from one sample, sequenced in a study of Graves' ophthalmopathy and Graves' hyperthyroidism. The authors amplified TCR beta CDR3 regions, and they did so from RNA transcripts for repertoire sequencing. Second-round multiplex PCR came after a first-round RT-PCR that employed HTBI primers. TCRdb redid the calling of the multiplex PCR reads with MiXCR, one entry per CDR3 protein. The repertoire consists of fewer than 600,000 distinct CDR3 sequences, with around an eighth occurring once and the leading ten covering approximately 9.8%. Sequenced material: blood. These TCRs come from a woman younger than 45 with Graves' ophthalmopathy.

This clonotype was observed a handful of times. The chain employs TRBV7-2 and TRBJ2-7, with unresolved D. Germline assignment: CDR1 SGHTA and CDR2 FQGNSA. V shed 8 bases and J shed 3 bases, with 17 bases lying between them. The CDR3 loop spans 14 amino acids. The CDR3 DNA reads TGTGCCAGCGCGTTTTTTCTGGGGAACTACGAGCAGTACTTC. Translated, it gives CASAFFLGNYEQYF.

In this sample, this clonotype turned up many times. The chain uses TRBV2 and TRBJ2-4; 15 bases agree with TRBD2. The CDR3 runs to 16 residues. The germline V gene has CDR1 SNHLY and CDR2 FYNNEI. Trimming removed 3 bases from V and 8 bases from J; junction bases left unmatched: 5. The chain's CDR3 is CASSDPWTSGGDIQYF. The CDR3, as DNA: TGTGCCAGCAGTGACCCCTGGACTAGCGGGGGGGACATTCAGTACTTC.

The chain has TRBV12-3 or TRBV12-4 and TRBJ1-1, with unresolved D. This CDR3 spans 13 amino acids. Trimming removed 6 bases at V and 8 bases at J, with 16 bases between. The CDR3 region has the DNA TGTGCCAGCAGCCCAAGTGAAGGACGGGAAGCTTTCTTT. The encoded protein is CASSPSEGREAFF.

The chain employs TRBV28 and TRBJ2-2; D gene uncertain. Per germline, CDR1 MDHEN and CDR2 SYDVKM. V was pared by 1 base and J by 1 base, with 10 bases between. This CDR3 has 16 amino acids. CDR3 amino acids: CASSLFSNLNTGELFF. For the CDR3, the DNA is TGTGCCAGCAGTTTATTCTCCAACTTGAACACCGGGGAGCTGTTTTTT. The variable domain in full, with the rest retrieved from reference TRBV28 and TRBJ2-2, is DVKVTQSSRYLVKRTGEKVFLECVQDMDHENMFWYRQDPGLGLRLIYFSYDVKMKEKGDIPEGYSVSREKKERFSLILESASTNQTSMYLCASSLFSNLNTGELFFGEGSRLTVL.

This clonotype was seen a few times. A much larger clone differs from this one at a single base, so this may be a read error. No conserved phenylalanine or tryptophan ends this CDR3, so it is likely a read error. Because the CDR3's place on the DNA is in doubt, the DNA is left out and the CDR3 is given as listed by TCRdb. The J gene is TRBJ2-4, the V gene TRBV12-3 or TRBV12-4. The CDR3 is 10 residues long, counting both termini. Here the CDR3 reads CASSSNPRYL.

This clonotype was picked up a small number of times. The gene calls are TRBV25-1 and TRBJ1-1; D perhaps matches TRBD1 (5 bases). In germline, CDR1 is MGHDK, CDR2 SYGVNS. The germline V and J ends were trimmed by 3 bases and 11 bases, with 16 bases remaining between them. This CDR3 is 13 amino acids long. The CDR3 here is CASSEVGGIGAFF. In DNA, the CDR3 is TGTGCCAGCAGTGAGGTTGGGGGTATTGGGGCTTTCTTT.

This clonotype was seen repeatedly, ten times or more. Here the CDR3 reads CATSRDGLTLPETQYF. The CDR3 DNA reads TGTGCCACCAGCAGAGATGGGCTCACACTACCAGAGACCCAGTACTTC. The rearrangement links TRBV15 to TRBJ2-5; no reliable D call. V lost 0 bases and J lost 4, with 15 bases in between. Germline lookup yields CDR1 LNHNV and CDR2 YYDKDF (reference sequence). This CDR3 comprises 16 residues.

This clonotype was seen only a few times. This chain uses TRBV5-1 with TRBJ2-5; weak D call: TRBD1 (5 bases). Germline CDR1 is SGHRS and CDR2 is YFSETQ. The V gene lost 2 bases and the J gene lost 5 bases, with 13 bases spanning the gap. CDR3 length equals 14 residues. This CDR3 is CASSFKGAGETQYF. The CDR3 DNA reads TGCGCCAGCAGCTTCAAAGGGGCCGGGGAGACCCAGTACTTC. The full variable domain, completed using reference TRBV5-1 and TRBJ2-5, is KAGVTQTPRYLIKTRGQQVTLSCSPISGHRSVSWYQQTPGQGLQFLFEYFSETQRNKGNFPGRFSGRQFSNSRSEMNVSTLELGDSALYLCASSFKGAGETQYFGPGTRLLVL.

The rearrangement joins TRBV6-5 to TRBJ2-2; D possibly corresponds to TRBD2 (5 bases). This CDR3 contains 15 residues. The germline CDR1 and CDR2 sequences are MNHEY and SVGAGI. Deletions cut 0 bases from V and 4 bases from J, with 9 bases between. This CDR3 reads CASSYSDGSTGELFF. The CDR3 DNA follows: TGTGCCAGCAGTTACTCAGATGGGAGCACCGGGGAGCTGTTTTTT.

This clonotype was seen many times. The gene calls are TRBV12-3 or TRBV12-4 and TRBJ2-3; 7 positions match TRBD2. With 3 bases clipped from V and 1 base from J, the junction kept 1 base outside the gene matches. The CDR3 has 14 amino acids. Here the CDR3 DNA reads TGTGCCAGCAGTTTCGCGGGGGGCACAGATACGCAGTATTTT. Its protein product is CASSFAGGTDTQYF.

There are many counts of this clonotype. This chain joins TRBV5-1 and TRBJ1-2; D remains ambiguous. The germline V gene has CDR1 SGHRS and CDR2 YFSETQ. The CDR3 covers 15 residues. V was pared by 0 bases and J by 4 bases, with 13 bases between. Written as DNA, the CDR3 is TGCGCCAGCAGCTTGGGCGGGGTTAGCCTCTATGGCTACACCTTC. Its translation: CASSLGGVSLYGYTF.

At least ten counts were recorded for this clonotype. CDR3 nucleotide sequence: TGTGCCAGCAGCAGAGGACAGAATTCACCCCTCCACTTT. As protein: CASSRGQNSPLHF. The chain carries TRBV7-9 and TRBJ1-6; D may be TRBD1 (6 bases). Germline assignment: CDR1 SEHNR and CDR2 FQNEAQ (reference sequence). The V end lost 5 bases, the J end lost 7 bases, and 9 bases lay between the germline ends. This CDR3 has 13 amino acids.

This clonotype occurred many times. The chain couples TRBV27 to TRBJ1-5; maybe TRBD1 (6 bases). Germline V gene data show CDR1 as MNHEY and CDR2 as SMNVEV (reference sequence). CDR3 length equals 13 residues. Between the trimmed V and J ends, which lost 5 bases and 5 bases, there was a span of 10 bases. The DNA for the CDR3 is TGTGCCAGCAGTCCCAACAGGGATCAGCCCCAGCATTTT. It specifies CASSPNRDQPQHF.

This chain joins TRBV6-1 and TRBJ1-1, with unresolved D. This CDR3 has 14 amino acids. Trimming cost V 5 bases and J 0 bases, with 10 bases left between them. Looked up from germline, CDR1 is MNHNS and CDR2 is SASEGT. CDR3 nucleotide sequence: TGTGCCAGCAGTACGACACTCATGAACACTGAAGCTTTCTTT. Its protein product is CASSTTLMNTEAFF.

This clonotype occurred many times. The chain links TRBV14 to TRBJ1-5, with TRBD1 identical over 9 bases. The CDR3 is 15 residues long. V was clipped by 2 bases and J by 3 bases; unmatched bases: 2. Germline V lookup: CDR1 SGHDN, CDR2 FVKESK. CDR3 sequence: CASSQTGGVNQPQHF. CDR3 nucleotides: TGTGCCAGCAGCCAAACAGGGGGCGTCAATCAGCCCCAGCATTTT.

This clonotype has at least ten counts. The gene calls are TRBV5-1 and TRBJ2-7; D is uncertain. Germline CDR1 SGHRS, CDR2 YFSETQ. V was cut by 5 bases and J by 6 bases, with 18 bases left in between. The CDR3 length is 14 residues. This chain's CDR3 is CASRLRPSVFEQYF. The CDR3 DNA is TGCGCCAGCAGACTACGTCCCTCGGTGTTCGAGCAGTACTTC.